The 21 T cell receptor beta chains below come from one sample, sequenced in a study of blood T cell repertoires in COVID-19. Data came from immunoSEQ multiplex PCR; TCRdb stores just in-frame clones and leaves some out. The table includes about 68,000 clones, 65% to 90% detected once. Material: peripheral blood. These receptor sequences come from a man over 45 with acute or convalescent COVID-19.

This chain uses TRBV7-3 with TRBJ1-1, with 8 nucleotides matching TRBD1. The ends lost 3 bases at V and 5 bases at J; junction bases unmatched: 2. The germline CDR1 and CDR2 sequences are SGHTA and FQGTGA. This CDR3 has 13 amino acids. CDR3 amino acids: CASSLDRDTEAFF. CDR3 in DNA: TGTGCCAGCAGCTTGGACAGGGATACTGAAGCTTTCTTT.

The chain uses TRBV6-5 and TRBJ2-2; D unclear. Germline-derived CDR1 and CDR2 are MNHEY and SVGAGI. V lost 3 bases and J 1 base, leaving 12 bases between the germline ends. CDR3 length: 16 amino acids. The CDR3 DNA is TGTGCCAGCAGTTATTCTGAGACACTGAACACCGGGGAGCTGTTTTTT. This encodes CASSYSETLNTGELFF.

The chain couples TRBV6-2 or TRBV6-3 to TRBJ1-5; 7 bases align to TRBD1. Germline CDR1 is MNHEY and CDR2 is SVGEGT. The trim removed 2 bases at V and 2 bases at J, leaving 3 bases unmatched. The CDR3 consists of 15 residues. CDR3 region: CASSYRTGGNQPQHF. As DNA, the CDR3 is TGTGCCAGCAGTTACCGGACAGGAGGCAATCAGCCCCAGCATTTT.

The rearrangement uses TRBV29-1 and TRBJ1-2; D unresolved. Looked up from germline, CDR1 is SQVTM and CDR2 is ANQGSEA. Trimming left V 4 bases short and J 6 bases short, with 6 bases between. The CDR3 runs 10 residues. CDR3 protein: CSVVLDGYTF. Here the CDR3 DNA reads TGCAGCGTTGTACTGGATGGCTACACCTTC.

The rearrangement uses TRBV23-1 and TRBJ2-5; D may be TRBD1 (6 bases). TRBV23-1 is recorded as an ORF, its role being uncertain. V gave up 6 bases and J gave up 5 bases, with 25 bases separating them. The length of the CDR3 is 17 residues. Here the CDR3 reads CASRLIPDRPQGETQYF. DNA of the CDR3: TGCGCCAGCAGACTAATACCCGACAGGCCTCAGGGGGAGACCCAGTACTTC.

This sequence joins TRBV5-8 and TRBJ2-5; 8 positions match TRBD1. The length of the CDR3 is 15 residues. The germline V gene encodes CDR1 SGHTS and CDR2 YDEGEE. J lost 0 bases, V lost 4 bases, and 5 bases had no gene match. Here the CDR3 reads CASSPGQAYQETQYF. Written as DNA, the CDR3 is TGTGCCAGCAGCCCGGGACAGGCGTACCAAGAGACCCAGTACTTC.

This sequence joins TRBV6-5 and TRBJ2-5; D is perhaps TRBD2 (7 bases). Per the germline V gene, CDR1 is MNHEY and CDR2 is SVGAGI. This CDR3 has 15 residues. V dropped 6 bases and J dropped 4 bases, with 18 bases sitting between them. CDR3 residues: CASRRKAGAGETQYF. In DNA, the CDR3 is TGTGCCAGCAGAAGGAAGGCGGGGGCGGGAGAGACCCAGTACTTC.

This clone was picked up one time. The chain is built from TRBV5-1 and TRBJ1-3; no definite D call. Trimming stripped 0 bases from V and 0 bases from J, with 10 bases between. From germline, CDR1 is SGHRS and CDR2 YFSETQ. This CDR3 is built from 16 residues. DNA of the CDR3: TGCGCCAGCAGCTTGGTTTCGTTCAGCTCTGGAAACACCATATATTTT. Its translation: CASSLVSFSSGNTIYF. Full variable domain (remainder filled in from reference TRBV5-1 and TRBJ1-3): KAGVTQTPRYLIKTRGQQVTLSCSPISGHRSVSWYQQTPGQGLQFLFEYFSETQRNKGNFPGRFSGRQFSNSRSEMNVSTLELGDSALYLCASSLVSFSSGNTIYFGEGSWLTVV.

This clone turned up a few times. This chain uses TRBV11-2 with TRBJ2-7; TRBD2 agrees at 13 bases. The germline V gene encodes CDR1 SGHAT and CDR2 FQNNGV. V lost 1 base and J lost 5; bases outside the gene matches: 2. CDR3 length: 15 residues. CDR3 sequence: CASSLGTSGGHEQYF. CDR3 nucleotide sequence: TGTGCCAGCAGCTTAGGGACTAGCGGGGGACACGAGCAGTACTTC. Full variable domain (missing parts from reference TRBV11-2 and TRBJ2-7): EAGVAQSPRYKIIEKRQSVAFWCNPISGHATLYWYQQILGQGPKLLIQFQNNGVVDDSQLPKDRFSAERLKGVDSTLKIQPAKLEDSAVYLCASSLGTSGGHEQYFGPGTRLTVT.

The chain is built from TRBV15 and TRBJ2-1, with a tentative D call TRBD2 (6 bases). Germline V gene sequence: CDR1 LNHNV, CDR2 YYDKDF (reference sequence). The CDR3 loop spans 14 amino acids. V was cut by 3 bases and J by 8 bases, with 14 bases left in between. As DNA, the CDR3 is TGTGCCACCAGCAGTATTGTTAGGGAGGATGAGCAGTTCTTC. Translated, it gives CATSSIVREDEQFF.

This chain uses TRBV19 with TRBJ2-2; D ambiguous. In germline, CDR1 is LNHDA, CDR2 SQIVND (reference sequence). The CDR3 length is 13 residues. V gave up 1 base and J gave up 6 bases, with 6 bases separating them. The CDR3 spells CASSIVGPGELFF. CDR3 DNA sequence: TGTGCCAGTAGTATAGTCGGTCCCGGGGAGCTGTTTTTT.

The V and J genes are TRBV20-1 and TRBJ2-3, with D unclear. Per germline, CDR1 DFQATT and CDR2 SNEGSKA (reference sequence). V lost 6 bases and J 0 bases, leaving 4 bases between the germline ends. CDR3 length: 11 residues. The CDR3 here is CSALSTDTQYF. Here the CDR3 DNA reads TGCAGTGCACTAAGCACAGATACGCAGTATTTT.

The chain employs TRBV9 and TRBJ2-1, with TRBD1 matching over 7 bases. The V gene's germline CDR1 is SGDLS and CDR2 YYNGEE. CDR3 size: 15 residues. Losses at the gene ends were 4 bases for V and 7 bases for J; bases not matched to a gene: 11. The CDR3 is CASSPRQGEVNEQFF. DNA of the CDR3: TGTGCCAGCAGCCCTCGACAGGGTGAAGTAAATGAGCAGTTCTTC.

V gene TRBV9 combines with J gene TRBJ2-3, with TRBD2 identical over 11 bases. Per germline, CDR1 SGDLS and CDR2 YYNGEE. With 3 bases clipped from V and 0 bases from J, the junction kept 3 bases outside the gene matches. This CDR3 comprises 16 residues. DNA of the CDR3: TGTGCCAGCAGCGCCCGACTAGCGGGAAGCACAGATACGCAGTATTTT. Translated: CASSARLAGSTDTQYF.

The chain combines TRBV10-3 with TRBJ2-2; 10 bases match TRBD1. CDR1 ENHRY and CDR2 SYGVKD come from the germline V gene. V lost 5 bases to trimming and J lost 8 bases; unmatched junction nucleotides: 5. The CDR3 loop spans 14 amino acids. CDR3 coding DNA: TGTGCCATCAGTTCCGGGACAGGGGCAGGGGAGCTGTTTTTT. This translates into CAISSGTGAGELFF.

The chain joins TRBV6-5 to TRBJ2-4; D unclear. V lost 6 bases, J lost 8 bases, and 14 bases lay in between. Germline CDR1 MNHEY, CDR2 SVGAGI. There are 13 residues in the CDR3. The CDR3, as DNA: TGTGCCAGCAGACGACACCGATATGACATTCAGTACTTC. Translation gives CASRRHRYDIQYF.

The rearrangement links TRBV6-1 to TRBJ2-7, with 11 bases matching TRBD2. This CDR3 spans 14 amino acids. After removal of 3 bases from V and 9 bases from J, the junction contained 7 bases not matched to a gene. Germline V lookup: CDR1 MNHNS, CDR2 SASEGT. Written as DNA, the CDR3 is TGTGCCAGCAGTGATAGCGGGGGGGCCGGTGTGCAGTACGTC. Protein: CASSDSGGAGVQYV.

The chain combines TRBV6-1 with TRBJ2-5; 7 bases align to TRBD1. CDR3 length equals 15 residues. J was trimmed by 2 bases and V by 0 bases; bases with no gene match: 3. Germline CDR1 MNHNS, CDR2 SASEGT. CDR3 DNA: TGTGCCAGCAGTGAAGCGGGACAGACTCAAGAGACCCAGTACTTC. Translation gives CASSEAGQTQETQYF.

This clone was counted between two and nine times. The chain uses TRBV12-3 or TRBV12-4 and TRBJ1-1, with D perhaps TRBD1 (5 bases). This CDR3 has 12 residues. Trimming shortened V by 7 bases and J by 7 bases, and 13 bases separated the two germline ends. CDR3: CASKGAGFEAFF. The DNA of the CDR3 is TGTGCCAGCAAGGGTGCAGGGTTTGAAGCTTTCTTT.

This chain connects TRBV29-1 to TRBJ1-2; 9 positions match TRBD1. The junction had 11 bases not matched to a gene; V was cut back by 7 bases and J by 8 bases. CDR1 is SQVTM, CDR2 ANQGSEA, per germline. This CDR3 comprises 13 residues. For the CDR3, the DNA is TGCAGCGCTCTTAGGAGAACAGGGGGCGGCTACACCTTC. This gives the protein CSALRRTGGGYTF.

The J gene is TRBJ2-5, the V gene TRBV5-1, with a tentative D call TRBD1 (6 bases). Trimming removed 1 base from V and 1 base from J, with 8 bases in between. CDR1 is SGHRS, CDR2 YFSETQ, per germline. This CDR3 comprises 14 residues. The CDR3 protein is CASSLLGGQETQYF. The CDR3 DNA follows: TGCGCCAGCAGCTTGTTAGGGGGCCAAGAGACCCAGTACTTC.